This TCR beta chain derives from a study of blood T cell repertoires in COVID-19. Study background: Samples came from the United States, Italy and Spain, spanning acute and convalescent COVID-19. PBMCs, B-cell-depleted T cells, or T cells were the source of the cDNA or gDNA that made up the material.

CDR1 is SGHAT, CDR2 FQNNGV, per germline. The ends lost 5 bases at V and 2 bases at J; junction bases unmatched: 9. The CDR3 contains 15 residues. Source study methods: Reference gene primer amplification gave nucleated cell count estimates. The assay was immunoSEQ multiplex PCR, and TCRdb's table has in-frame clones only and misses some. V and J calls and clone size are copied from that table; D and trimming were computed from the DNA. The repertoire includes 150,000 to 200,000 clones, approximately 90% of them detected once, and under 3.5% sits in the top ten. Sequencing input: peripheral blood. The V call is TRBV11-2, the J call TRBJ2-7; 7 nucleotides align to TRBD2. The sequence was collected from a woman younger than 45 with active or convalescent COVID-19. CDR3 sequence reads: CASSQGPSGPYEQYF. CDR3 DNA sequence: TGTGCCAGCAGCCAGGGCCCTAGCGGTCCCTACGAGCAGTACTTC.